This TCR beta chain comes out of a study of blood T cell repertoires in COVID-19. Study as a whole: Acute-phase and convalescent COVID-19 samples originated in the United States, Italy and Spain. PBMCs, B-cell-depleted T cells, or T cells were the source of the cDNA or gDNA that made up the material.

Methods used by the authors: Nucleated cell counts were estimated from reference gene primer amplification. Only in-frame clones appear in the TCRdb table, and some are missing; sequencing was by immunoSEQ multiplex PCR. V and J calls plus clone size are reproduced from that table; the DNA served to infer D and trimming. Here the sample spans approximately 70,000 clones, about nine tenths being singletons. From germline, CDR1 is SGHNT and CDR2 YYREEE (reference sequence). This CDR3 comprises 16 residues. Trimming took 4 bases from V and 0 from J; bases not matched to a gene: 9. Source material: peripheral blood. The gene calls are TRBV5-4 and TRBJ2-7; 8 bases map to TRBD1. The origin of this receptor is a woman between 45 and 60 years old with acute or convalescent COVID-19. The CDR3: CASSRSSDRASYEQYF. The CDR3 bases are TGTGCCAGCAGCCGTAGCTCGGACAGGGCCTCCTACGAGCAGTACTTC.